This T cell receptor (beta chain) emerged from a study of blood T cell repertoires in COVID-19 (dated by TCRdb to the early 2020s). For context, the study as a whole: Collaborator samples came from the United States, Italy and Spain and covered acute and convalescent phases of COVID-19. Samples were obtained from the ongoing ImmuneRACE study (first 160 participants) and from approximately 1,200 subjects provided by 6 global collaborators. A freely available public database, intended as a resource for researchers studying the immune response to SARS-CoV-2, is where the repertoires were released. Where available, HLA class I and class II types were taken from metadata supplied by the sample provider and were not determined by assay-based typing. Nearly every sample came with metadata listing a de-identified subject ID, COVID-19 status, age in years and sex. The material from the prospective study consisted of cDNA or gDNA derived from T cells, B-cell-depleted T cells, or PBMCs. Deeply sampled blood TCRbeta repertoires from subjects exposed to, actively infected with, or recovered from COVID-19 were included in the dataset.

The CDR3, from cysteine to phenylalanine, totals 13 residues. Only the CDR3 portion is preserved as DNA: 39 bases, with reading frame beginning at the first base. Per the germline V gene, SGHTA is the CDR1 and FQGTGA is the CDR2. V is pared back by 5 bases and J by 0 bases, with 7 bases lying between the germline termini. General conclusions and limits of the study: Clinical and demographic metadata were provided uncurated, with the amount varying by source and participant.

In regard to this clone: Which antigen it targets is not known. Per-base quality was not reported, and no clone a single base away is much larger than it.

In Seattle, one collaborating source enrolled patients while the infection was active and tracked those patients longitudinally over the course of disease. Collaborating institutions collected whole blood in K2EDTA tubes following their own protocols. For TCRbeta analysis, collaborators shipped samples as frozen whole blood, isolated PBMCs, or DNA extracted from either of those sample types. TCRbeta CDR3 regions were amplified from genomic DNA using the immunoSEQ Assay, a bias-controlled multiplex PCR. The paper's data handling went like this. Within the assay, amplification of reference gene primers was used to estimate how many nucleated cells each sample contained. To quantify the absolute abundance of each unique TCRbeta CDR3 rearrangement, sequence reads were collapsed and filtered. For each sample, productive Simpson clonality was calculated as the square root of Simpson's diversity index across productive rearrangements. TCRdb took this table from immuneACCESS and kept in-frame rearrangements with V and J called. Such tables lack part of the clones; where checked against another copy, unresolved V genes explain under half of the gap, and the rest is unexplained. That table is the source of V, J and clone size, and D and trimming were worked out from the DNA. This sample holds about 160,000 clones; 80% to 95% were observed only once. Of the sample, 4.5% to 5% falls within the top ten clones.

The sample consisted of peripheral blood. The sequence came from a man younger than 40 with COVID-19, enrolled during active disease. This sequence uses TRBV7-3 and TRBJ1-1, with no confident D gene call. This receptor has the CDR3 CASSLQMNTEAFF. Here is the DNA: TGTGCCAGCAGCCTCCAGATGAACACTGAAGCTTTCTTT.